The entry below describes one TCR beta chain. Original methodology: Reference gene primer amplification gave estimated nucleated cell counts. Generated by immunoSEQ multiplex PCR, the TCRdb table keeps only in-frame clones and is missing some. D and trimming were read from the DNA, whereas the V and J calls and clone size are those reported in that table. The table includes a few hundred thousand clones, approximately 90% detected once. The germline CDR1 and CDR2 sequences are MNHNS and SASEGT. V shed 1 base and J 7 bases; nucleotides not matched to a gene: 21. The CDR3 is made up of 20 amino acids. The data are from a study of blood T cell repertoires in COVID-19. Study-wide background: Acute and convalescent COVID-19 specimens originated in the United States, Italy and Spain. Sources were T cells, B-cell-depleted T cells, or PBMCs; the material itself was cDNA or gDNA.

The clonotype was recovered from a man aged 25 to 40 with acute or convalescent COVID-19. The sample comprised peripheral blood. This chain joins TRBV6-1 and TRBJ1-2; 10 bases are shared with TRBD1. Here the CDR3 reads CASSEVRVRYGTGEGGGYTF. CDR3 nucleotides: TGTGCCAGCAGTGAAGTTCGAGTTCGGTACGGGACAGGGGAGGGTGGTGGCTACACCTTC.